The 18 T cell receptor beta chains reported below all come from one sample, sequenced in a study of Ad26.COV2.S vaccination and SARS-CoV-2 variants. Only in-frame clones appear in the TCRdb table, and some are missing; sequencing was by immunoSEQ multiplex PCR. The table has over 400,000 clones, roughly 91% seen once. Treatment described: around 19 received Ad26.COV2.S at low or high dose, single or two shots; about 5 received placebo; per-sample allocation not given. Collection of samples fell on day 63 after the first vaccine or placebo injection. Sequences were derived from peripheral blood, sampled in a trial of Ad26.COV2.S vaccine versus placebo. The receptors come from a person aged 18 to 65 who received the Ad26.COV2.S COVID-19 vaccine or a placebo.

This clone was seen a single time. The rearrangement uses TRBV4-1 and TRBJ2-1, with 10 bases matching TRBD2. Unmatched junction bases numbered 13, after V lost 1 base and J lost 4 bases. This CDR3 spans 19 amino acids. Germline V gene lookup returns CDR1 MGHRA and CDR2 YSYEKL. The CDR3 sequence: CASSQVGAGGRREYNEQFF. Here the CDR3 DNA reads TGCGCCAGCAGCCAAGTGGGAGCGGGAGGGCGTAGGGAGTACAATGAGCAGTTCTTC.

The V gene is TRBV9, the J gene TRBJ2-7; 8 bases are shared with TRBD1. Germline V gene data show CDR1 as SGDLS and CDR2 as YYNGEE. Germline trimming cut 4 bases from V and 6 bases from J; bases unmatched to any gene: 12. The CDR3 runs to 15 residues. CDR3 DNA: TGTGCCAGCAGCCCCCGTATTGGACAGGGTTTCGAGCAGTACTTC. Translated: CASSPRIGQGFEQYF.

This chain links TRBV27 with TRBJ2-7, with 7 bases identical to TRBD1. The CDR3 is 16 amino acids. The germline gives CDR1 MNHEY, CDR2 SMNVEV (reference sequence). After removal of 5 bases from V and 3 bases from J, the junction contained 13 bases not matched to a gene. The CDR3 region has the DNA TGTGCCAGCAGTCCCTATATACGGACAGGACTCTACGAGCAGTACTTC. Translation gives CASSPYIRTGLYEQYF.

This chain links TRBV10-3 with TRBJ1-1; D unresolved. Trimming removed 3 bases from V and 5 bases from J, with 7 bases in between. The CDR3 totals 12 residues. The germline CDR1 and CDR2 sequences are ENHRY and SYGVKD. The CDR3 DNA follows: TGTGCCATCAGTGATGGTGAGACTGAAGCTTTCTTT. It codes for CAISDGETEAFF.

V gene TRBV5-4 combines with J gene TRBJ2-7; D is ambiguous. Trimming cost V 1 base and J 7 bases, with 9 bases left between them. CDR3 length: 12 residues. Germline values: CDR1 SGHNT, CDR2 YYREEE (reference sequence). The CDR3 nucleotides read TGTGCCAGCAGCTTGTATTATGGGGAGCAGTACTTC. This gives the protein CASSLYYGEQYF.

The V call is TRBV7-8, the J call TRBJ2-5; weak D call: TRBD2 (6 bases). Per germline, CDR1 SGHVS and CDR2 FQNEAQ. V was pared by 1 base and J by 1 base, with 13 bases between. This CDR3 has 16 amino acids. CDR3 loop: CASSLGVGGTQETQYF. The CDR3 nucleotides are TGTGCCAGCAGCTTAGGGGTGGGGGGAACCCAAGAGACCCAGTACTTC.

The chain uses TRBV10-3 and TRBJ1-5; D call uncertain. Looked up from germline, CDR1 is ENHRY and CDR2 is SYGVKD. The CDR3 has 13 amino acids. The V end lost 1 base, the J end lost 5 bases, and 6 bases lay between the germline ends. The DNA for the CDR3 is TGTGCCATCAGTGAGTTGAGGGATCAGCCCCAGCATTTT. The encoded protein is CAISELRDQPQHF.

V is TRBV19 and J is TRBJ1-2, with 7 bases identical to TRBD1. Trimming took 5 bases from V and 7 from J; bases not matched to a gene: 7. The CDR3 is 13 residues long. CDR1 is LNHDA, CDR2 SQIVND, per germline (reference sequence). The chain's CDR3 is CASSSLDRVGYTF. The CDR3 DNA reads TGTGCCAGTAGTTCCCTCGACAGGGTTGGCTACACCTTC.

This rearrangement joins TRBV6-4 to TRBJ2-1; 7 bases align to TRBD2. This CDR3 is built from 15 residues. Germline-derived CDR1 and CDR2 are MRHNA and SNTAGT. V was pared by 2 bases and J by 3 bases, with 4 bases of the junction left unmatched. This CDR3 reads CASSDRASGYNEQFF. The DNA of the CDR3 is TGTGCCAGCAGTGACCGCGCTAGCGGCTACAATGAGCAGTTCTTC.

The chain combines TRBV6-4 with TRBJ2-2; D perhaps matches TRBD1 (7 bases). Trimming took 6 bases from V and 4 from J, leaving 15 bases between them. This CDR3 region has 15 residues. CDR1 is MRHNA and CDR2 is SNTAGT in the germline V gene. The CDR3 nucleotides are TGTGCCAGCAGACCGGAGGGGGCGAGCACCGGGGAGCTGTTTTTT. It is translated as CASRPEGASTGELFF.

V and J are TRBV27 and TRBJ2-3; maybe TRBD2 (6 bases). V was cut by 1 base and J by 0 bases, with 11 bases left in between. The CDR3 runs to 16 residues. Germline loops: CDR1 MNHEY, CDR2 SMNVEV (reference sequence). CDR3: CASSLLRAGSTDTQYF. The CDR3 coding sequence is TGTGCCAGCAGTTTATTAAGGGCGGGGAGCACAGATACGCAGTATTTT.

About this clone itself: This specimen includes other DNA sequences encoding the same CDR3. This chain connects TRBV7-2 to TRBJ2-7; no firm D call. Germline loops: CDR1 SGHTA, CDR2 FQGNSA. Trimming cost V 5 bases and J 2 bases, with 4 bases left between them. The length of the CDR3 is 11 residues. The CDR3, as DNA: TGTGCCAGCAGCACCACCTACGAGCAGTACTTC. It translates to CASSTTYEQYF.

The chain has TRBV7-2 and TRBJ1-3; the D is unclear. Looked up from germline, CDR1 is SGHTA and CDR2 is FQGNSA. With 1 base removed from V and 2 bases from J, the gap between germline ends came to 12 bases. This CDR3 contains 16 residues. The CDR3 nucleotides are TGTGCCAGCAGCTTAGGGGGTGTCGGAACTGGAAACACCATATATTTT. Translating gives CASSLGGVGTGNTIYF.

The V gene is TRBV6-5, the J gene TRBJ2-5, with 8 bases matching TRBD2. Trimming at V came to 11 bases and at J to 2 bases, leaving 4 bases not matched to a gene. In germline, CDR1 is MNHEY, CDR2 SVGAGI. CDR3 length: 12 amino acids. CDR3 DNA: TGTGCCGCGGGGGGACATCAAGAGACCCAGTACTTC. This gives the protein CAAGGHQETQYF.

In the case of this clone: The identical CDR3 is also encoded by other nucleotide sequences in the sample. This chain connects TRBV7-2 to TRBJ2-7; TRBD1 agrees at 7 bases. CDR1 and CDR2 from the germline V gene are SGHTA and FQGNSA. The CDR3 runs to 14 residues. The V gene end was trimmed by 5 bases and the J gene end by 2 bases; junction bases not matched to a gene: 6. The CDR3 DNA reads TGTGCCAGCAGCCCGACAGGGAGTCCCTACGAGCAGTACTTC. Protein: CASSPTGSPYEQYF.

The chain uses TRBV4-3 and TRBJ2-5; 11 bases match TRBD1. Germline trimming cut 1 base from V and 5 bases from J; bases unmatched to any gene: 3. Germline CDR1 is LGHNA and CDR2 is YSLEER. The CDR3 runs to 15 residues. CDR3 protein: CASSQVGTGGETQYF. CDR3 nucleotide sequence: TGCGCCAGCAGCCAAGTCGGGACAGGGGGGGAGACCCAGTACTTC.

A single count supports this clone. V usage is TRBV4-1 and J usage is TRBJ2-5, with no clear D. Trimming left V 0 bases short and J 3 bases short, with 11 bases between. Germline-derived CDR1 and CDR2 are MGHRA and YSYEKL. The length of the CDR3 is 15 residues. CDR3 nucleotides: TGCGCCAGCAGCCAAGATGGGCAGGCCGAAGAGACCCAGTACTTC. This encodes CASSQDGQAEETQYF.

The rearrangement uses TRBV5-1 and TRBJ2-3; no clear D gene. The CDR3 length is 14 residues. V lost 2 bases to trimming and J lost 2 bases, with 9 bases between them. Germline assignment: CDR1 SGHRS and CDR2 YFSETQ. CDR3 nucleotide sequence: TGCGCCAGCAGCTTTGACACGATCACAGATACGCAGTATTTT. The encoded protein is CASSFDTITDTQYF.